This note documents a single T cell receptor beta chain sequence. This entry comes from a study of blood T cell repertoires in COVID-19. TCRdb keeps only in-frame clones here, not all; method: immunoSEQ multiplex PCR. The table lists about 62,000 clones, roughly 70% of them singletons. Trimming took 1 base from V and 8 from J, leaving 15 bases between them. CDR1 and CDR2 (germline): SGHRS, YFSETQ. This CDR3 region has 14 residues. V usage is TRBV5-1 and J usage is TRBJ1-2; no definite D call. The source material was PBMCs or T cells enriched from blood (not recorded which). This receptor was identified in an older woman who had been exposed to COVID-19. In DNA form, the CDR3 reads TGCGCCAGCAGCTTGCTGAACGCTCGGGAGGGCTACACCTTC. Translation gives CASSLLNAREGYTF.